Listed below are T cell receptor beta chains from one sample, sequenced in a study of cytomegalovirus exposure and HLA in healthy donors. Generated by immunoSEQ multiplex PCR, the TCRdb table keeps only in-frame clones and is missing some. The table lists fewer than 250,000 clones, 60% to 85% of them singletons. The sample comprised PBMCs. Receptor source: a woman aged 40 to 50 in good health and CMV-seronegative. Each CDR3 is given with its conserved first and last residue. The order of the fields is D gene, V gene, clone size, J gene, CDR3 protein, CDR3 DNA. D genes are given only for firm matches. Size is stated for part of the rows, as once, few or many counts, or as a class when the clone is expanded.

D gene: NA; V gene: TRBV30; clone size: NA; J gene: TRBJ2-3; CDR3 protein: CAWSDRTDTQYF; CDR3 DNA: TGTGCCTGGAGTGATAGAACAGATACGCAGTATTTT
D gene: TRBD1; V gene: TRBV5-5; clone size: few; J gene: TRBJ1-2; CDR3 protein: CASKIGDRGGYTF; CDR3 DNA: TGTGCCAGCAAAATCGGTGACAGGGGGGGCTACACCTTC
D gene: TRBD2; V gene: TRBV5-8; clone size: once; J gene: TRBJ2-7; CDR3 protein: CASSTLIIAGVVREQYF; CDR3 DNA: TGTGCCAGCAGCACCCTTATCATAGCGGGAGTCGTCCGGGAGCAGTACTTC
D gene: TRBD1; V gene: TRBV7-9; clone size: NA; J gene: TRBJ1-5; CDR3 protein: CASSLGTGGTHSNQPQHF; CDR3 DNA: TGTGCCAGCAGCTTAGGGACAGGGGGAACCCATAGCAATCAGCCCCAGCATTTT
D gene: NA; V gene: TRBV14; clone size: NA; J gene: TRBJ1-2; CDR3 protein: CASSQEVGDGYTF; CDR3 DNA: TGTGCCAGCAGCCAAGAAGTAGGGGATGGCTACACCTTC
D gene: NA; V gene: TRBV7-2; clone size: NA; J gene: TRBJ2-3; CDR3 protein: CASSPPSDTQYF; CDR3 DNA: TGTGCCAGCAGCCCCCCTTCAGATACGCAGTATTTT
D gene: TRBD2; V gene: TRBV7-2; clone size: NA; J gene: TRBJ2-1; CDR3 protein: CASTTGLAYNEQFF; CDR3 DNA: TGTGCCAGCACTACGGGACTAGCTTACAATGAGCAGTTCTTC
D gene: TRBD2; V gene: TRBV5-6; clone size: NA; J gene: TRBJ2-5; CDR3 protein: CASSFLTSGRPHF; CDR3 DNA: TGTGCCAGCAGTTTTTTGACTAGCGGGAGACCCCACTTC
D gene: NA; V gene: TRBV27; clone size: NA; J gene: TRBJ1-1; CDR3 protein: CASPRGGSLNTEAFF; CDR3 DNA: TGTGCCAGCCCCCGAGGGGGATCGTTGAACACTGAAGCTTTCTTT
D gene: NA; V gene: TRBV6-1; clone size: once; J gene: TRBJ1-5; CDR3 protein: CASSEWGGVKPQHF; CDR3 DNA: TGTGCCAGCAGTGAATGGGGAGGGGTGAAGCCCCAGCATTTT
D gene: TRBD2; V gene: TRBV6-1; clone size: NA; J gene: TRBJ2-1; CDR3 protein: CASSSGLAGNEQFF; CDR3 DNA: TGTGCCAGCAGTTCAGGACTAGCGGGGAATGAGCAGTTCTTC
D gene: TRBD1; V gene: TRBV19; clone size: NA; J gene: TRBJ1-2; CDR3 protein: CASSIGQGHYGYTF; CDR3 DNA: TGTGCCAGTAGTATCGGACAGGGGCACTATGGCTACACCTTC
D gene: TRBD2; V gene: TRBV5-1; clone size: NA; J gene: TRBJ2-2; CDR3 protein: CASSLGVRETAGELFF; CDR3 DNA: TGCGCCAGCAGCTTGGGTGTGCGGGAGACGGCCGGGGAGCTGTTTTTT
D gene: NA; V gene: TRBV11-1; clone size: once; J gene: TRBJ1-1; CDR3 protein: CASSFAPGGGSEAFF; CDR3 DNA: TGTGCCAGCAGCTTTGCCCCCGGGGGGGGCTCGGAAGCTTTCTTT
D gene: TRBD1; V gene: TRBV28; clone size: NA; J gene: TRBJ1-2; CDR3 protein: CASSLTTGGGYTF; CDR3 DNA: TGTGCCAGCAGTCTCACGACAGGGGGCGGCTACACCTTC
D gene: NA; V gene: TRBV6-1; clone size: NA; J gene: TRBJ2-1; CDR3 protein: CASSESWQGVHPQFF; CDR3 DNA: TGTGCCAGCAGTGAATCTTGGCAGGGTGTTCATCCTCAGTTCTTC
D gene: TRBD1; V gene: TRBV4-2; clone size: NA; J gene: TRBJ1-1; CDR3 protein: CASSSGGPLNTEAFF; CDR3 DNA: TGTGCCAGCAGCTCAGGGGGACCGTTGAACACTGAAGCTTTCTTT
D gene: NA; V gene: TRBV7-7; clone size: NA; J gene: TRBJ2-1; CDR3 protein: CASSLTGRGFGEQFF; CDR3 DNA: TGTGCTAGCAGCTTAACCGGGAGAGGGTTCGGTGAGCAGTTCTTC
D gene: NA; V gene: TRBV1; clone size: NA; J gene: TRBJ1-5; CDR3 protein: CTSRSSGHRLGVPQHF; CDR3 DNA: TGCACCAGCAGAAGTTCGGGACACCGTTTGGGTGTTCCCCAGCATTTT
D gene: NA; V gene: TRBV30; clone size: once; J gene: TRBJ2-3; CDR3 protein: CASPGPSSNTQYF; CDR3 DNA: TGTGCCTCCCCGGGCCCTAGCAGCAATACGCAGTATTTT
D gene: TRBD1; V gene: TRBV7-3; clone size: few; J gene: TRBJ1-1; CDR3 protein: CASSPQGAFGTEAFF; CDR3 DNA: TGTGCCAGCAGCCCTCAGGGGGCGTTTGGCACTGAAGCTTTCTTT
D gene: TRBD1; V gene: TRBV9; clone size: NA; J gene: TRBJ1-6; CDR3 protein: CASSVGTGPLNSPLHF; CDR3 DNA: TGTGCCAGCAGCGTAGGGACAGGGCCCCTAAATTCACCCCTCCACTTT
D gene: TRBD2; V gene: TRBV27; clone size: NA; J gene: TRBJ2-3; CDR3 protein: CASSSPASGSTDTQYF; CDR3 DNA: TGTGCCAGCAGTTCCCCAGCTAGCGGGAGCACAGATACGCAGTATTTT
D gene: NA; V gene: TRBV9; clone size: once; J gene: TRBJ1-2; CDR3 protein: CASSVGPTRSYGYTF; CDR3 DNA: TGTGCCAGCAGCGTGGGCCCTACAAGATCGTATGGCTACACCTTC
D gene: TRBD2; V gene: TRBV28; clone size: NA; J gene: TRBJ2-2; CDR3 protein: CASSRVAGGRGTGELFF; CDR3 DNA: TGTGCCAGCAGTCGAGTAGCGGGAGGGCGGGGCACCGGGGAGCTGTTTTTT
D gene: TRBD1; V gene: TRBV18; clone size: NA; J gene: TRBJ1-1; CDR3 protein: CASSRDRGQGTEAFF; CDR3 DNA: TGTGCCAGCTCACGGGACAGGGGACAAGGCACTGAAGCTTTCTTT
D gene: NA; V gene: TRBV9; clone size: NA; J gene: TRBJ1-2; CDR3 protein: CASSAHPAGRDGYTF; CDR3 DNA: TGTGCCAGCAGCGCTCATCCAGCAGGGAGGGATGGCTACACCTTC
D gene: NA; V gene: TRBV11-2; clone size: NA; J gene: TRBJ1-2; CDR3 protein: CASISPGRGNGYTF; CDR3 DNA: TGTGCCAGCATCTCCCCCGGACGGGGGAATGGCTACACCTTC
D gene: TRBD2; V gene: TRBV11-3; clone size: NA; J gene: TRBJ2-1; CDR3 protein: CASSSGVAGADNEQFF; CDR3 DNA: TGTGCCAGCAGCTCAGGGGTAGCGGGAGCAGACAATGAGCAGTTCTTC
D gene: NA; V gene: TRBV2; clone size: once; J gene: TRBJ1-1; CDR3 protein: CASSLLSAEAFF; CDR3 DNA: TGTGCCAGCAGTCTATTGAGCGCTGAAGCTTTCTTT
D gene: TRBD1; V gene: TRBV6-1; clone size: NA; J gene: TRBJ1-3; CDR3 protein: CASSDGQAGNTIYF; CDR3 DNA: TGTGCCAGCAGTGATGGACAGGCTGGAAACACCATATATTTT
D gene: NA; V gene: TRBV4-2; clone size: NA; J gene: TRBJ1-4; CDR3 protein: CASSQDLWGANEKLFF; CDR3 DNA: TGTGCCAGCAGCCAAGATCTCTGGGGGGCTAATGAAAAACTGTTTTTT
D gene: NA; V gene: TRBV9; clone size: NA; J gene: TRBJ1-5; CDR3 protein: CASSVGQGPNQPQHF; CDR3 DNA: TGTGCCAGCAGCGTAGGGCAGGGGCCCAATCAGCCCCAGCATTTT
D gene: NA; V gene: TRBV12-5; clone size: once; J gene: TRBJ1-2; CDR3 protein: CASGLVGGARNYGYTF; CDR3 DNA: TGTGCTAGTGGTTTGGTCGGGGGGGCGCGGAACTATGGCTACACCTTC
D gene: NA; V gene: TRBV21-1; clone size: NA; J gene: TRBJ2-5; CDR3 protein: CASSKVGPWGEETQYF; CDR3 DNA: TGTGCCAGCAGCAAAGTGGGCCCCTGGGGGGAAGAGACCCAGTACTTC
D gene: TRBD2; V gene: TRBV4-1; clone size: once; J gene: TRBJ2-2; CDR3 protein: CASSLQLAEVNTGELFF; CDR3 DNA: TGCGCCAGCAGCCTACAACTAGCGGAAGTCAACACCGGGGAGCTGTTTTTT
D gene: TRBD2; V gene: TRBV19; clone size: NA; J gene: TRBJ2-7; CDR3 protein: CASSIDSRGVAGGLNEQYF; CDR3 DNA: TGTGCCAGTAGTATAGACTCCCGGGGAGTAGCGGGAGGGCTGAACGAGCAGTACTTC